This T cell receptor (beta chain) was identified during a study of blood T cell repertoires in COVID-19. Assay: immunoSEQ multiplex PCR; the TCRdb copy retains only in-frame clones and omits some. The table has roughly 250,000 clones, 70% to 85% seen once. CDR3 length equals 13 residues. V was shortened by 7 bases and J by 4 bases, with 13 bases between the two germline ends. CDR1 and CDR2 (germline): SQVTM, ANQGSEA. The sample was peripheral blood. V gene TRBV29-1 combines with J gene TRBJ1-4; no firm D call. This clonotype was obtained from a human donor with COVID-19, enrolled during active disease. The donor label of this sample is uncertain. The CDR3 loop reads CSACMSGNEKLFF. The CDR3 nucleotides read TGCAGCGCGTGCATGAGTGGTAATGAAAAACTGTTTTTT.